Described below is a single TCR beta chain sequence and its context. Its specificity is unknown. This record belongs to a study of STAT3 mutations in large granular lymphocyte leukemia. Germline V CDR1 and CDR2: LNHDA, SQIVND (reference sequence). There are 15 residues in the CDR3. Germline trimming cut 1 base from V and 6 bases from J; bases unmatched to any gene: 5. General study points: Every T-cell large granular lymphocyte leukemia patient had at least one immunodominant TCR beta clonotype.

Measured with immunoSEQ multiplex PCR; TCRdb has only the in-frame clones, and not every one. The sample holds over 8,000 clones, less than 90% seen once. Sample: peripheral blood mononuclear cells. This sequence was found in a man of 80 years or more with T-cell large granular lymphocyte leukemia. Some clones in this sample may be carry-over from other donors' samples. V gene TRBV19 combines with J gene TRBJ2-3, with 9 bases that match TRBD2. CDR3 nucleotide sequence: TGTGCCAGTAGTATAGGAGCGGGGGGTCGGGATACGCAGTATTTT. This encodes CASSIGAGGRDTQYF.